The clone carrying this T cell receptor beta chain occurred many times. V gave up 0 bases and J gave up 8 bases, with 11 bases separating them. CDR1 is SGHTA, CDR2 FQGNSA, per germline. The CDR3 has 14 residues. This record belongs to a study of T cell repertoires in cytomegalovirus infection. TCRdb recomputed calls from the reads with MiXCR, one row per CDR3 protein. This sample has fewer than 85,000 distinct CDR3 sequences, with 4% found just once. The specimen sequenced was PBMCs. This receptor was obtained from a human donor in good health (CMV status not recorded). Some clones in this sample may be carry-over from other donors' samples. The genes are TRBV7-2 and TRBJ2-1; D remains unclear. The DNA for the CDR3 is TGTGCCAGCAGCTTAGCGCTTAAAAGCGATGAGCAGTTCTTC. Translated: CASSLALKSDEQFF.